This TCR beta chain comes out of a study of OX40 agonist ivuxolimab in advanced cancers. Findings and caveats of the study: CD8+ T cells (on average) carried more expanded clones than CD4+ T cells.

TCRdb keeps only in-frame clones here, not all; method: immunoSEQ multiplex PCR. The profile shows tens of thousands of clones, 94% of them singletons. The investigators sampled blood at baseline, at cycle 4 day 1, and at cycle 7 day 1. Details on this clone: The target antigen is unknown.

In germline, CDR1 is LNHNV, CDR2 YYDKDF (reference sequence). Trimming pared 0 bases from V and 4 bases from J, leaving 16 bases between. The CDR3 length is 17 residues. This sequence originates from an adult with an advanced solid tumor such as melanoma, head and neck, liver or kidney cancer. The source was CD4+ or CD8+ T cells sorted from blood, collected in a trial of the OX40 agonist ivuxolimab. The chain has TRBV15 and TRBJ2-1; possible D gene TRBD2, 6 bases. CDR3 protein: CATSRDTSRGLYNEQFF. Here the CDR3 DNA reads TGTGCCACCAGCAGAGATACTAGCCGAGGGCTATACAATGAGCAGTTCTTC.